Below are 21 T cell receptor beta chains sequenced from a single sample in a study of Graves' ophthalmopathy and Graves' hyperthyroidism. Amplified TCR beta CDR3 regions were obtained using RNA transcripts as template. After a first-round RT-PCR with HTBI primers, a second-round multiplex PCR was run. Via MiXCR, TCRdb re-called the multiplex PCR reads, giving one row per CDR3 protein. The data show 1 million to 1.3 million distinct CDR3 sequences, with around a third seen just once and 11% held by the top ten. What was sequenced was peripheral blood or thyroid tissue (not recorded which). The receptors originated from an adult man with Graves' hyperthyroidism.

This clonotype was found many times. The chain links TRBV19 to TRBJ2-7; D is unclear. The CDR3 consists of 12 residues. From germline, CDR1 is LNHDA and CDR2 SQIVND (reference sequence). V was cut by 2 bases and J by 5 bases, with 7 bases left in between. CDR3 in DNA: TGTGCCAGTAGTATACCTTCGGACGAGCAGTACTTC. It is translated as CASSIPSDEQYF.

This clonotype was seen at least ten times. The J gene is TRBJ2-7, the V gene TRBV29-1, with D possibly matching TRBD1 (5 bases). This CDR3 is 14 amino acids long. Germline V gene data show CDR1 as SQVTM and CDR2 as ANQGSEA. Trimming left V 6 bases short and J 2 bases short, with 17 bases between. The CDR3 coding sequence is TGCAGCGTCCAAGGGGCCAGGTCCGCCTACGAGCAGTACTTC. It is translated as CSVQGARSAYEQYF.

The chain is built from TRBV2 and TRBJ2-2, with TRBD2 matching 9 bases. The germline V gene has CDR1 SNHLY and CDR2 FYNNEI. The CDR3 is 15 amino acids. After removal of 4 bases from V and 2 bases from J, the junction contained 2 bases not matched to a gene. CDR3 in amino acids: CASSGLAVNTGELFF. CDR3 nucleotide sequence: TGTGCCAGCAGTGGACTAGCGGTTAACACCGGGGAGCTGTTTTTT.

This clonotype has at least ten counts. The chain uses TRBV10-3 and TRBJ1-5; possible D gene TRBD1, 6 bases. Trimming removed 3 bases at V and 7 bases at J, with 13 bases between. Germline CDR1 reads ENHRY; CDR2 reads SYGVKD. The CDR3 is 14 amino acids. The DNA for the CDR3 is TGTGCCATCAGTGAAACAGGGTTCGGGCAGCCCCAGCATTTT. Its protein product is CAISETGFGQPQHF.

The rearrangement uses TRBV2 and TRBJ1-2; D may be TRBD1 (5 bases). The germline CDR1 and CDR2 sequences are SNHLY and FYNNEI. Trimming left V 11 bases short and J 7 bases short, with 20 bases between. This CDR3 has 13 amino acids. The chain's CDR3 is CAGASGPDSGYTF. Written as DNA, the CDR3 is TGTGCCGGTGCCTCGGGACCGGACTCTGGCTACACCTTC.

This clonotype has more than one count but fewer than ten. The rearrangement links TRBV20-1 to TRBJ2-7; maybe TRBD2 (6 bases). The CDR3 has 13 amino acids. Trimming took 5 bases from V and 2 from J, leaving 13 bases between them. CDR1 and CDR2 (germline): DFQATT, SNEGSKA (reference sequence). CDR3 protein: CSAVQGLTYEQYF. CDR3 sequence (DNA): TGCAGTGCTGTCCAGGGACTCACCTACGAGCAGTACTTC.

This clonotype was recorded at least ten times. The J gene is TRBJ1-4, the V gene TRBV20-1; weak D call: TRBD1 (6 bases). Trimming took off 2 bases at V and 2 bases at J, with 12 bases between the two ends. The CDR3 runs to 15 residues. Per germline, CDR1 DFQATT and CDR2 SNEGSKA (reference sequence). The CDR3 coding sequence is TGCAGTGCTAGACGAGGGGGGACGACTAATGAAAAACTGTTTTTT. It encodes CSARRGGTTNEKLFF.

The V gene is TRBV7-9, the J gene TRBJ1-2; no firm D call. The CDR3 is made up of 14 amino acids. The V end was cut by 3 bases, the J end by 5 bases, with 13 bases between. Germline CDR1 reads SEHNR; CDR2 reads FQNEAQ (reference sequence). The CDR3 DNA follows: TGTGCCAGCAGCTTTCACCCCCAGAAGTATGGCTACACCTTC. This codes for CASSFHPQKYGYTF.

The sample holds many counts of this clonotype. V gene TRBV7-9 combines with J gene TRBJ1-4; D unclear. Germline CDR1 is SEHNR and CDR2 is FQNEAQ (reference sequence). V was shortened by 5 bases and J by 0 bases, with 13 bases between the two germline ends. The CDR3 covers 16 residues. The CDR3 DNA follows: TGTGCCAGCAGCCCCGGGTCGACTGCAACTAATGAAAAACTGTTTTTT. Translation: CASSPGSTATNEKLFF.

In this sample, this clonotype turned up a few times. J is TRBJ1-2 and V is TRBV7-2; 7 positions agree with TRBD1. The germline CDR1 and CDR2 sequences are SGHTA and FQGNSA. J lost 7 bases, V lost 6 bases, and 8 bases had no gene match. CDR3 length: 13 amino acids. CDR3 region: CASSQGQLGGYTF. The CDR3 region has the DNA TGTGCCAGCAGTCAGGGACAGCTCGGTGGCTACACCTTC.

V gene TRBV10-3 combines with J gene TRBJ2-5, with no clear D. The V gene's germline CDR1 is ENHRY and CDR2 SYGVKD. With 5 bases removed from V and 4 bases from J, the gap between germline ends came to 8 bases. There are 12 residues in the CDR3. CDR3 DNA: TGTGCCATCAGTTGGACGGGAGAGACCCAGTACTTC. Amino acid sequence: CAISWTGETQYF.

The chain couples TRBV6-6 to TRBJ2-7, with a weak D call TRBD2 (6 bases). This CDR3 comprises 14 residues. V was pared by 10 bases and J by 3 bases, with 19 bases between. The germline gives CDR1 MNHNY, CDR2 SVGAGI (reference sequence). CDR3 sequence reads: CATKKPGLNYEQYF. The CDR3 DNA follows: TGTGCCACCAAGAAACCGGGACTTAACTACGAGCAGTACTTC.

The gene calls are TRBV10-3 and TRBJ1-2; 9 bases line up with TRBD1. This CDR3 has 14 amino acids. The trim removed 3 bases at V and 7 bases at J, leaving 6 bases unmatched. Germline assignment: CDR1 ENHRY and CDR2 SYGVKD. CDR3 sequence (DNA): TGTGCCATCAGTGACCACGGACAGGGGTTTGGCTACACCTTC. Translated: CAISDHGQGFGYTF.

Of note for this clonotype: A much larger clonotype is one base distant, so this may be a read error. The rearrangement links TRBV20-1 to TRBJ1-5; the D is unclear. The CDR3 loop spans 15 amino acids. Germline V CDR1 and CDR2: DFQATT, SNEGSKA (reference sequence). CDR3 sequence: CSARVAEGGNQPHHF. As DNA, the CDR3 is TGCAGTGCTAGAGTGGCCGAGGGTGGCAATCAGCCCCATCATTTT.

The V gene is TRBV25-1, the J gene TRBJ1-2; tentatively, D is TRBD1 (6 bases). The CDR3 has 12 residues. Trimming took off 4 bases at V and 11 bases at J, with 14 bases between the two ends. CDR1 and CDR2 from the germline V gene are MGHDK and SYGVNS. CDR3 region: CASSATGQGYTF. CDR3 nucleotides: TGTGCCAGCAGTGCGACAGGCCAGGGTTACACCTTC.

The J gene is TRBJ2-7, the V gene TRBV12-3 or TRBV12-4; the match to TRBD1 covers 10 bases. This CDR3 has 14 amino acids. After removal of 2 bases from V and 5 bases from J, the junction contained 3 bases not matched to a gene. The CDR3 DNA reads as TGTGCCAGCAGTTTACAGGGACAGGGGAACGAGCAGTACTTC. As protein: CASSLQGQGNEQYF.

Note on this clonotype: A read error is possible here, since a much larger clone lies one base away. The CDR3 loop reads CASSITGAEDETQCF. DNA of the CDR3: TGTGCCAGTAGTATCACGGGAGCCGAGGACGAGACCCAGTGCTTC. This chain connects TRBV19 to TRBJ2-5, with D maybe TRBD2 (6 bases). Germline CDR1 reads LNHDA; CDR2 reads SQIVND (reference sequence). This CDR3 has 15 residues.

The chain joins TRBV7-8 to TRBJ2-7, with D perhaps TRBD1 (6 bases). Looked up from germline, CDR1 is SGHVS and CDR2 is FQNEAQ. The CDR3 runs 18 residues. Trimming shortened V by 4 bases and J by 5 bases, and 27 bases separated the two germline ends. CDR3 residues: CASSSQGGGVGLVDEQYF. CDR3 sequence (DNA): TGTGCCAGCAGCTCACAGGGTGGAGGCGTCGGTTTAGTCGACGAGCAGTACTTC.

Note on this clonotype: A much larger clone differs by one base, so this may be a read error. The chain has TRBV10-2 and TRBJ1-2; no definite D call. The CDR3 totals 13 residues. The germline V and J ends were trimmed by 6 bases and 5 bases, with 13 bases remaining between them. The V gene's germline CDR1 is WSHSY and CDR2 SAAADI. CDR3 region: CASSQTEAYGYTF. Written as DNA, the CDR3 is TGCGCCAGCAGCCAAACAGAGGCATATGGCTACACCTTC.

A few counts support this clonotype. V gene TRBV14 combines with J gene TRBJ1-4; a weak D match, TRBD1 (5 bases). Germline CDR1 and CDR2: SGHDN and FVKESK. Trimming took off 4 bases at V and 0 bases at J, with 21 bases between the two ends. CDR3 length: 19 residues. In DNA, the CDR3 is TGTGCCAGCAGCCTCACAAGTAGAGGGGACGAGGCAACTAATGAAAAACTGTTTTTT. Encoded protein: CASSLTSRGDEATNEKLFF.

The table lists this clonotype with many counts. The CDR3 loop is CASSFRLAGETQYF. Written as DNA, the CDR3 is TGTGCCAGCAGTTTTCGACTAGCCGGAGAGACCCAGTACTTC. The gene calls are TRBV6-6 and TRBJ2-5; 7 bases map to TRBD2. In germline, CDR1 is MNHNY, CDR2 SVGAGI (reference sequence). The ends lost 4 bases at V and 4 bases at J; junction bases unmatched: 6. The CDR3 has 14 residues.